The TCR beta chain described here comes from a study of T cell changes during pregnancy in multiple sclerosis. Repertoires were generated with immunoSEQ multiplex PCR, while TCRdb's copy carries only in-frame clones and drops some. The repertoire holds over 30,000 clones, roughly 89% seen once, with around 3.4% in the top ten. The ends were cut back, 6 bases at V and 4 bases at J, with 15 bases in the middle. The CDR3 extends over 14 amino acids. The germline gives CDR1 ENHRY, CDR2 SYGVKD. This chain connects TRBV10-3 to TRBJ1-1; tentatively, D is TRBD1 (6 bases). Sequencing used CD8+ T cells from peripheral blood mononuclear cells, obtained in the third trimester of pregnancy. This receptor was identified in a female donor with multiple sclerosis, enrolled in a pregnancy study. The CDR3 here is CAISGTGKPTEAFF. The CDR3, as DNA: TGTGCCATCAGCGGTACAGGGAAGCCCACTGAAGCTTTCTTT.